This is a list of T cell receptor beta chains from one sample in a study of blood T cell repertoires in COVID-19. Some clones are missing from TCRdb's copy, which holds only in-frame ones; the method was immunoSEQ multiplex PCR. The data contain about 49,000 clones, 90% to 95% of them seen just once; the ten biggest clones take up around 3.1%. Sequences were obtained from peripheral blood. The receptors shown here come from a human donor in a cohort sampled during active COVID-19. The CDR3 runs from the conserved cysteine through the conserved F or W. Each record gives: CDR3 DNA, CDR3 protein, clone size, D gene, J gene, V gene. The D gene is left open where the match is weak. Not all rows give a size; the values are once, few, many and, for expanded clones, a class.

CDR3 DNA: TGTGCCAGTAGTATCGGGGGTGGAGAGCAGTACTTC
CDR3 protein: CASSIGGGEQYF
clone size: few
D gene: .
J gene: TRBJ2-7
V gene: TRBV19

CDR3 DNA: TGTGCCAGCAGCTTGGGCGGGATGGAGACCCAGTACTTC
CDR3 protein: CASSLGGMETQYF
clone size: .
D gene: .
J gene: TRBJ2-5
V gene: TRBV7-9

CDR3 DNA: TGTGCCAGCAGCTTCCGAGCGAACACAGATACGCAGTATTTT
CDR3 protein: CASSFRANTDTQYF
clone size: .
D gene: .
J gene: TRBJ2-3
V gene: TRBV5-6

CDR3 DNA: TGTGCCTGGAGTGTAGGGAGGGGCGCCTCCTACGAGCAGTACTTC
CDR3 protein: CAWSVGRGASYEQYF
clone size: .
D gene: TRBD2
J gene: TRBJ2-7
V gene: TRBV30

CDR3 DNA: TGTGCCAGCGCTAGCCGTCTAGTCTTTGAGCAGTTCTTC
CDR3 protein: CASASRLVFEQFF
clone size: .
D gene: .
J gene: TRBJ2-1
V gene: TRBV19

CDR3 DNA: TGTGCCAGCAGCAGCACAGACAGGGGGCAGAACGGGGAGCTGTTTTTT
CDR3 protein: CASSSTDRGQNGELFF
clone size: .
D gene: TRBD1
J gene: TRBJ2-2
V gene: TRBV7-9

CDR3 DNA: TGTGCCAGCAGCCGGACAGGGTATGAGCAGTACTTC
CDR3 protein: CASSRTGYEQYF
clone size: few
D gene: TRBD1
J gene: TRBJ2-7
V gene: TRBV3-1/TRBV3-2

CDR3 DNA: TGCGCCAGCAGCTTGGCCCCGGGTCCGGGCACTGAAGCTTTCTTT
CDR3 protein: CASSLAPGPGTEAFF
clone size: .
D gene: .
J gene: TRBJ1-1
V gene: TRBV5-1

CDR3 DNA: TGTGCCAGCAGTTTAGACGGACTAGCGGGAGATTTCGCCGGGGAGCTGTTTTTT
CDR3 protein: CASSLDGLAGDFAGELFF
clone size: .
D gene: TRBD2
J gene: TRBJ2-2
V gene: TRBV27

CDR3 DNA: TGTGCCAGCAGTTACCCTACCAATCAGCCCCAGCATTTT
CDR3 protein: CASSYPTNQPQHF
clone size: .
D gene: .
J gene: TRBJ1-5
V gene: TRBV6-2/TRBV6-3

CDR3 DNA: TGTGCCAGCTCGGGGGGCATCTCCCCCAACTATGGCTACACCTTC
CDR3 protein: CASSGGISPNYGYTF
clone size: .
D gene: .
J gene: TRBJ1-2
V gene: TRBV21-1

CDR3 DNA: TGTGCCAGCAGTTCATGGCACAGGGAGCGGCCTACCTACGAGCAGTACTTC
CDR3 protein: CASSSWHRERPTYEQYF
clone size: .
D gene: .
J gene: TRBJ2-7
V gene: TRBV11-2

CDR3 DNA: TGCGCCAGCAGCCCAGGTCCTCGGAGGGGAGGTAGTGAGCAGTACTTC
CDR3 protein: CASSPGPRRGGSEQYF
clone size: .
D gene: .
J gene: TRBJ2-7
V gene: TRBV4-1

CDR3 DNA: TGTGCCAGCAGTCAAGAGCCCCTCCAGCGGGGGGGAGAGACCCAGTACTTC
CDR3 protein: CASSQEPLQRGGETQYF
clone size: .
D gene: TRBD2
J gene: TRBJ2-5
V gene: TRBV4-2

CDR3 DNA: TGTGCCAGCAGCTCCCAGCGGGGGGAGGGATTGGATCAGTTCTTC
CDR3 protein: CASSSQRGEGLDQFF
clone size: .
D gene: TRBD2
J gene: TRBJ2-1
V gene: TRBV7-6

CDR3 DNA: TGTGCCAGCAGCTTAGCCCCACAGGGGATCAATGAGCAGTTCTTC
CDR3 protein: CASSLAPQGINEQFF
clone size: .
D gene: TRBD1
J gene: TRBJ2-1
V gene: TRBV13

CDR3 DNA: TGCGCCAGCAGCCCTAAACTTGGGACAGGGTCTAGCTCCTATAATTCACCCCTCCACTTT
CDR3 protein: CASSPKLGTGSSSYNSPLHF
clone size: .
D gene: TRBD1
J gene: TRBJ1-6
V gene: TRBV4-1

CDR3 DNA: TGTGCCAGCTGGGGACAGGGGGAACTTGGCTACACCTTC
CDR3 protein: CASWGQGELGYTF
clone size: few
D gene: TRBD1
J gene: TRBJ1-2
V gene: TRBV6-5

CDR3 DNA: TGTGCCTACAGACCGGGGAGAGAGACCCAGTACTTC
CDR3 protein: CAYRPGRETQYF
clone size: .
D gene: .
J gene: TRBJ2-5
V gene: TRBV30

CDR3 DNA: TGTGCCAGTACTAGCGGAAACACAGATACGCAGTATTTT
CDR3 protein: CASTSGNTDTQYF
clone size: .
D gene: TRBD2
J gene: TRBJ2-3
V gene: TRBV5-4

CDR3 DNA: TGTGCCAGCAGTTTGCCCAGGCTTGATGGCTACACCTTC
CDR3 protein: CASSLPRLDGYTF
clone size: .
D gene: .
J gene: TRBJ1-2
V gene: TRBV28

CDR3 DNA: TGTGCCAGCAGCTTAGTAGTCATTGGGACAGGGAACACTGAAGCTTTCTTT
CDR3 protein: CASSLVVIGTGNTEAFF
clone size: .
D gene: TRBD1
J gene: TRBJ1-1
V gene: TRBV7-2

CDR3 DNA: TGTGCCAGCAGCACGCCCGGGACAGGGGGCCCTGAAGCTTTCTTT
CDR3 protein: CASSTPGTGGPEAFF
clone size: .
D gene: .
J gene: TRBJ1-1
V gene: TRBV21-1

CDR3 DNA: TGTGCCAGCAGTTGGGACAGGGAGAGGGGCTATGGCTACACCTTC
CDR3 protein: CASSWDRERGYGYTF
clone size: once
D gene: TRBD1
J gene: TRBJ1-2
V gene: TRBV6-5

CDR3 DNA: TGCGCCAGCAGCCAAGATCAGGTGGGGCCCATGAACACTGAAGCTTTCTTT
CDR3 protein: CASSQDQVGPMNTEAFF
clone size: .
D gene: .
J gene: TRBJ1-1
V gene: TRBV4-1

CDR3 DNA: TGTGCCAGCAGCTCTTTTGTCTCTGGGGCCAACGTCCTGACTTTC
CDR3 protein: CASSSFVSGANVLTF
clone size: once
D gene: .
J gene: TRBJ2-6
V gene: TRBV7-9

CDR3 DNA: TGTGCCAGCAGCGTACGCGGGGGAAGCACAGATACGCAGTATTTT
CDR3 protein: CASSVRGGSTDTQYF
clone size: .
D gene: TRBD2
J gene: TRBJ2-3
V gene: TRBV9

CDR3 DNA: TGTGCCAGCAGCTTAGGCCCAGTCCCAACTAATGAAAAACTGTTTTTT
CDR3 protein: CASSLGPVPTNEKLFF
clone size: .
D gene: .
J gene: TRBJ1-4
V gene: TRBV11-2

CDR3 DNA: TGTGCCAGCAGTGAACAGTTGAACACTGAAGCTTTCTTT
CDR3 protein: CASSEQLNTEAFF
clone size: .
D gene: .
J gene: TRBJ1-1
V gene: TRBV2

CDR3 DNA: TGTGCCAGCAGCCAATTTAGCGGGTCCTTGGCAATTAAATTCTTC
CDR3 protein: CASSQFSGSLAIKFF
clone size: .
D gene: TRBD2
J gene: TRBJ2-1
V gene: TRBV14

CDR3 DNA: TGCAGCGTTGAGACTAGGGCCACCGGGGAGCTGTTTTTT
CDR3 protein: CSVETRATGELFF
clone size: .
D gene: .
J gene: TRBJ2-2
V gene: TRBV29-1

CDR3 DNA: TGTGCCAGCAGTTTTAGCTCAGAGACGCAGTATTTT
CDR3 protein: CASSFSSETQYF
clone size: .
D gene: .
J gene: TRBJ2-3
V gene: TRBV28

CDR3 DNA: TGTGCCTGGAGTGTTCGAGGAGGGATCTCTGGAAACACCATATATTTT
CDR3 protein: CAWSVRGGISGNTIYF
clone size: once
D gene: .
J gene: TRBJ1-3
V gene: TRBV30

CDR3 DNA: TGTGCCAGCAGCTTGGGACAGAGATATGGCTACACCTTC
CDR3 protein: CASSLGQRYGYTF
clone size: .
D gene: .
J gene: TRBJ1-2
V gene: TRBV5-5

CDR3 DNA: TGCGCCAGCAGCTTGGGGGGAGCCGCAGCAAACAATGAGCAGTTCTTC
CDR3 protein: CASSLGGAAANNEQFF
clone size: .
D gene: .
J gene: TRBJ2-1
V gene: TRBV5-1

CDR3 DNA: TGTGCCAGCAGTTTATCAGGGCCAACTAATGAAAAACTGTTTTTT
CDR3 protein: CASSLSGPTNEKLFF
clone size: .
D gene: .
J gene: TRBJ1-4
V gene: TRBV28

CDR3 DNA: TGTGCCTGGAGGGGGACGGGACAGCGCTATGGCTACACCTTC
CDR3 protein: CAWRGTGQRYGYTF
clone size: .
D gene: TRBD1
J gene: TRBJ1-2
V gene: TRBV30

CDR3 DNA: TGTGCCAGCAGCTTCCTTGGACAGCCGTCCTCTGGAAACACCATATATTTT
CDR3 protein: CASSFLGQPSSGNTIYF
clone size: .
D gene: .
J gene: TRBJ1-3
V gene: TRBV5-6

CDR3 DNA: TGTGCCAGCACCGACAGGGGGCACAACACTGAAGCTTTCTTT
CDR3 protein: CASTDRGHNTEAFF
clone size: .
D gene: TRBD1
J gene: TRBJ1-1
V gene: TRBV6-6

CDR3 DNA: TGTGCCAGCAGCGTAGGGACAGGAGAATCCGCTTATACCTACACCTTC
CDR3 protein: CASSVGTGESAYTYTF
clone size: .
D gene: TRBD1
J gene: TRBJ1-2
V gene: TRBV9

CDR3 DNA: TGTGCCAGCTCACGCCCCTCACGGGAAAAACTGTTTTTT
CDR3 protein: CASSRPSREKLFF
clone size: .
D gene: .
J gene: TRBJ1-4
V gene: TRBV18

CDR3 DNA: TGTGCCAGTAGTCCAAAGACAGGGTTTGGTCGCGCCCTTAGCAATCAGCCCCAGCATTTT
CDR3 protein: CASSPKTGFGRALSNQPQHF
clone size: .
D gene: TRBD1
J gene: TRBJ1-5
V gene: TRBV19

CDR3 DNA: TGTGCCAGTAGTATTCCGGGAGACCCTTGGGGCTACACCTTC
CDR3 protein: CASSIPGDPWGYTF
clone size: .
D gene: .
J gene: TRBJ1-2
V gene: TRBV19

CDR3 DNA: TGTGCCAGCAGCCAAGATCGGGACTTTGAGCAGTTCTTC
CDR3 protein: CASSQDRDFEQFF
clone size: .
D gene: .
J gene: TRBJ2-1
V gene: TRBV14

CDR3 DNA: TGTGCCAGAAGCGCTTGGGACAGAAAGACTATAGCCAAAAACATTCAGTACTTC
CDR3 protein: CARSAWDRKTIAKNIQYF
clone size: .
D gene: TRBD1
J gene: TRBJ2-4
V gene: TRBV5-3

CDR3 DNA: TGTGCCAGCTCACCTAACAAGAACACCGGGGAGCTGTTTTTT
CDR3 protein: CASSPNKNTGELFF
clone size: .
D gene: .
J gene: TRBJ2-2
V gene: TRBV18

CDR3 DNA: TGTGCCAGCAGTTCGCCCTCTCGACAGGGGCCCGGGGACGGCTACACCTTC
CDR3 protein: CASSSPSRQGPGDGYTF
clone size: .
D gene: TRBD1
J gene: TRBJ1-2
V gene: TRBV27

CDR3 DNA: TGTGCCAGCAGCGCCGGGAGGGGGGTTGTAGATACGCAGTATTTT
CDR3 protein: CASSAGRGVVDTQYF
clone size: .
D gene: TRBD2
J gene: TRBJ2-3
V gene: TRBV11-3

CDR3 DNA: TGTGCCAGCAGCTTATGGGGGGGCATGAACACTGAAGCTTTCTTT
CDR3 protein: CASSLWGGMNTEAFF
clone size: .
D gene: .
J gene: TRBJ1-1
V gene: TRBV7-2